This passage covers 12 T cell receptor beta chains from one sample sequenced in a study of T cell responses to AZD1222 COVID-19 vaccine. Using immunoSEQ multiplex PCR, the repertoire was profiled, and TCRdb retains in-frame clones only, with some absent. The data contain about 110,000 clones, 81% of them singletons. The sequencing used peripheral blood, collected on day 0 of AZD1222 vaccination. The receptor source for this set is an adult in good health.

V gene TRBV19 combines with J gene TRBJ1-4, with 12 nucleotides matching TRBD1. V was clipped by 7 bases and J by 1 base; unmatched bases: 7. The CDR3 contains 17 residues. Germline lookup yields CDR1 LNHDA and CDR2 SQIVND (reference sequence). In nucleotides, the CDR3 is TGTGCCAGTACCTCCCGGGACAGGGGGCGAACTAATGAAAAACTGTTTTTT. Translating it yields CASTSRDRGRTNEKLFF.

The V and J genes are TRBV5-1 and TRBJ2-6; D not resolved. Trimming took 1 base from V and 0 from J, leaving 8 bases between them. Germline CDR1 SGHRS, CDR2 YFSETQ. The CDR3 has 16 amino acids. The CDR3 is CASSLSVLSGANVLTF. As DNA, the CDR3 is TGCGCCAGCAGCTTGTCAGTGCTCTCTGGGGCCAACGTCCTGACTTTC.

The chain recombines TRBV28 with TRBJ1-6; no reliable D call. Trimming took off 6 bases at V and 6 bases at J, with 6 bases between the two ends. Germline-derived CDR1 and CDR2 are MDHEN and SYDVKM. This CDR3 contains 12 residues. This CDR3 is CASSSTNSPLHF. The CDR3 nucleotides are TGTGCCAGCAGCTCGACTAATTCACCCCTCCACTTT. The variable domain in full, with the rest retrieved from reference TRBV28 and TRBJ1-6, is DVKVTQSSRYLVKRTGEKVFLECVQDMDHENMFWYRQDPGLGLRLIYFSYDVKMKEKGDIPEGYSVSREKKERFSLILESASTNQTSMYLCASSSTNSPLHFGNGTRLTVT.

This chain's CDR3 is CASSLGQTSGISYEQYF. The CDR3 region has the DNA TGTGCCAGCAGTCTCGGCCAAACTAGCGGGATCTCCTACGAGCAGTACTTC. This chain links TRBV3-1 (or the pseudogene TRBV3-2) with TRBJ2-7; the match to TRBD2 covers 10 bases. CDR1 LGHDT and CDR2 YNNKEL come from the germline V gene (reference sequence). This CDR3 contains 17 residues. The V gene end was trimmed by 6 bases and the J gene end by 0 bases; junction bases not matched to a gene: 11.

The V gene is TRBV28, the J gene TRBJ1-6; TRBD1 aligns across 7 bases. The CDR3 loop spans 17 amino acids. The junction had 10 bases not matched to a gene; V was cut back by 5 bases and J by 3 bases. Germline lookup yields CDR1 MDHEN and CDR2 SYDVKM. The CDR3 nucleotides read TGTGCCAGCAGTCACGGGATCGGACAGGACTATAATTCACCCCTCCACTTT. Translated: CASSHGIGQDYNSPLHF. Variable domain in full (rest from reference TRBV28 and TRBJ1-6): DVKVTQSSRYLVKRTGEKVFLECVQDMDHENMFWYRQDPGLGLRLIYFSYDVKMKEKGDIPEGYSVSREKKERFSLILESASTNQTSMYLCASSHGIGQDYNSPLHFGNGTRLTVT.

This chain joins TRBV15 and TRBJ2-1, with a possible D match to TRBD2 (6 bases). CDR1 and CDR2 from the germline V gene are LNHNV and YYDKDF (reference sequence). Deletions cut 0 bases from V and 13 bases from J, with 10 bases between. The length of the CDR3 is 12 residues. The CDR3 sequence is CATSRDRGLQFF. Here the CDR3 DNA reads TGTGCCACCAGCAGAGATCGGGGACTCCAGTTCTTC.

As DNA, the CDR3 is TGTGCCAGCAGTCCCGTTGGAGGGGGTGGGAATGAGCAGTTCTTC. As protein: CASSPVGGGGNEQFF. The chain carries TRBV28 and TRBJ2-1; D assignment may be TRBD1 or TRBD2 (6 bases each). CDR3 size: 15 residues. V lost 5 bases and J 7 bases, leaving 18 bases between the germline ends. Looked up from germline, CDR1 is MDHEN and CDR2 is SYDVKM.

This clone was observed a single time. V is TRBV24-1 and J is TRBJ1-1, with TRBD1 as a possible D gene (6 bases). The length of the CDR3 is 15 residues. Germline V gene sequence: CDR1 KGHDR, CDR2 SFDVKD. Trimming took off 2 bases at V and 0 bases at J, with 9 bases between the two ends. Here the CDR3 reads CATSDSRQVNTEAFF. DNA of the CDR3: TGTGCCACCAGTGATTCGCGACAGGTGAACACTGAAGCTTTCTTT.

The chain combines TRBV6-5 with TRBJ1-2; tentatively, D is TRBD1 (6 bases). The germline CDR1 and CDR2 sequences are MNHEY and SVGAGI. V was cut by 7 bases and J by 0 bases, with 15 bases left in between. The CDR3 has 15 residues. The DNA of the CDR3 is TGTGCCAGCACCCTGACAGGACCTACTAACTATGGCTACACCTTC. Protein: CASTLTGPTNYGYTF.

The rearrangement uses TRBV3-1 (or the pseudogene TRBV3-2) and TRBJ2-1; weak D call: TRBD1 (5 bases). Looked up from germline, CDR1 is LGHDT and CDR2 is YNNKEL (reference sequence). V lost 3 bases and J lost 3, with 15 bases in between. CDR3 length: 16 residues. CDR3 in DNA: TGTGCCAGCAGCCATAGGCAGGGCAAAAACTACAATGAGCAGTTCTTC. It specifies CASSHRQGKNYNEQFF.

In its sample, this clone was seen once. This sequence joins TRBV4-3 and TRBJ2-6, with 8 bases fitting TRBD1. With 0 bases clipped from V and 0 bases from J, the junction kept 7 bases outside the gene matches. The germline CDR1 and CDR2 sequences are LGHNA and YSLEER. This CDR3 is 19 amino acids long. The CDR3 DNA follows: TGCGCCAGCAGCCAAGAGGGACAGGTTGAAGTCTCTGGGGCCAACGTCCTGACTTTC. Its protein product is CASSQEGQVEVSGANVLTF.

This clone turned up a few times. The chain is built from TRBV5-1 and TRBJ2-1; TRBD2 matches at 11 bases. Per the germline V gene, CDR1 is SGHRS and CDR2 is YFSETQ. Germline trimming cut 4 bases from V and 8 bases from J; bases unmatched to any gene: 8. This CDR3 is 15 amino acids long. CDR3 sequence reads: CASSPGLAEADEQFF. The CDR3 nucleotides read TGCGCCAGCAGCCCGGGACTAGCGGAAGCGGATGAGCAGTTCTTC.